Following are 20 T cell receptor beta chains from one sample sequenced in a study of T cell responses to AZD1222 COVID-19 vaccine. Repertoires were generated with immunoSEQ multiplex PCR, while TCRdb's copy carries only in-frame clones and drops some. The sample consists of about 130,000 clones, around 89% of them appearing once. This specimen was peripheral blood, taken 28 days after the second AZD1222 dose. Every receptor here comes from an adult who received the AZD1222 COVID-19 vaccine.

The rearrangement links TRBV27 to TRBJ2-1, with D unresolved. The CDR3 runs 14 residues. Germline values: CDR1 MNHEY, CDR2 SMNVEV (reference sequence). The ends were cut back, 5 bases at V and 5 bases at J, with 13 bases in the middle. The CDR3 spells CASSRGSENNEQFF. The CDR3 DNA is TGTGCCAGCAGTCGAGGTTCGGAGAACAATGAGCAGTTCTTC.

This clone was seen only once. This chain uses TRBV19 with TRBJ2-5; D remains unclear. The CDR3 contains 13 residues. V lost 2 bases and J 5 bases, leaving 9 bases between the germline ends. The V gene's germline CDR1 is LNHDA and CDR2 SQIVND (reference sequence). CDR3 sequence: CASSIRPRETQYF. CDR3 bases: TGTGCCAGTAGTATACGACCCCGGGAGACCCAGTACTTC.

The chain employs TRBV7-8 and TRBJ1-5, with unresolved D. Germline V gives CDR1 SGHVS, CDR2 FQNEAQ. The CDR3 length is 12 residues. V gave up 1 base and J gave up 8 bases, with 6 bases separating them. This CDR3 is CASSLEVEPQHF. CDR3 nucleotide sequence: TGTGCCAGCAGCTTAGAGGTTGAGCCCCAGCATTTT.

This chain joins TRBV11-3 and TRBJ1-5, with D hard to call. Looked up from germline, CDR1 is SGHNT and CDR2 is YENEEA. Between the trimmed V and J ends, which lost 2 bases and 0 bases, there was a span of 14 bases. The CDR3 is 17 amino acids. The CDR3: CASSLHAPSYSNQPQHF. The CDR3 DNA sequence: TGTGCCAGCAGCTTACACGCCCCGAGCTATAGCAATCAGCCCCAGCATTTT.

J is TRBJ1-5 and V is TRBV7-9, with 7 bases identical to TRBD1. This CDR3 region has 16 residues. The germline CDR1 and CDR2 sequences are SEHNR and FQNEAQ (reference sequence). J gave up 3 bases and V 5 bases, and 10 bases lay outside the gene matches. CDR3 region: CASSRDRDRDNQPQHF. The DNA of the CDR3 is TGTGCCAGCAGCCGAGACAGGGATCGGGACAATCAGCCCCAGCATTTT.

The chain uses TRBV7-2 and TRBJ2-7, with D perhaps matching TRBD1 (6 bases). The CDR3 consists of 12 residues. Germline V gene lookup returns CDR1 SGHTA and CDR2 FQGNSA. With 7 bases removed from V and 3 bases from J, the gap between germline ends came to 10 bases. The CDR3 bases are TGTGCCAGCAAGGGCAGGGGCTACGAGCAGTACTTC. This gives the protein CASKGRGYEQYF.

The rearrangement uses TRBV19 and TRBJ2-3; weak D call: TRBD2 (5 bases). The CDR3 sequence is 14 residues long. Germline lookup yields CDR1 LNHDA and CDR2 SQIVND (reference sequence). Deletions cut 4 bases from V and 2 bases from J, with 10 bases between. DNA for the CDR3: TGTGCCAGTAGTAGGCCTGGACTCACAGATACGCAGTATTTT. As protein: CASSRPGLTDTQYF. The full variable domain, in which reference TRBV19 and TRBJ2-3 provide the parts outside the CDR3, is DGGITQSPKYLFRKEGQNVTLSCEQNLNHDAMYWYRQDPGQGLRLIYYSQIVNDFQKGDIAEGYSVSREKKESFPLTVTSAQKNPTAFYLCASSRPGLTDTQYFGPGTRLTVL.

The V and J genes are TRBV6-1 and TRBJ1-1, with D hard to call. Trimming shortened V by 6 bases and J by 3 bases, and 5 bases separated the two germline ends. The CDR3 has 11 amino acids. Germline CDR1 reads MNHNS; CDR2 reads SASEGT. CDR3 nucleotides: TGTGCCAGCAGGCTGTACACTGAAGCTTTCTTT. Translation gives CASRLYTEAFF.

V gene TRBV3-1 (or the pseudogene TRBV3-2) combines with J gene TRBJ1-2; D call uncertain. The germline gives CDR1 LGHDT, CDR2 YNNKEL (reference sequence). Trimming took 3 bases from V and 6 from J, leaving 17 bases between them. The CDR3 is 15 amino acids. The CDR3 spells CASSHAGPSPDGYTF. CDR3 sequence (DNA): TGTGCCAGCAGCCATGCCGGGCCTTCTCCGGATGGCTACACCTTC.

This clone was observed once. The V gene is TRBV10-2, the J gene TRBJ1-2; 8 positions agree with TRBD1. The germline V gene encodes CDR1 WSHSY and CDR2 SAAADI. The CDR3 length is 14 residues. V lost 3 bases and J lost 5; bases outside the gene matches: 5. The CDR3 bases are TGCGCCAGCAGTGATGGGGACAGGCGGTATGGCTACACCTTC. This sequence encodes CASSDGDRRYGYTF.

This chain connects TRBV30 to TRBJ2-3; 10 bases fit TRBD2. Trimming removed 0 bases from V and 5 bases from J; junction bases left unmatched: 2. The CDR3 spans 14 residues. Germline lookup yields CDR1 GTSNPN and CDR2 SVGIG (reference sequence). As DNA, the CDR3 is TGTGCCTGGAGTGTCGAGCGGGAGGGAGATACGCAGTATTTT. It yields the protein CAWSVEREGDTQYF.

V gene TRBV9 combines with J gene TRBJ2-1; unclear D gene. V lost 4 bases, J lost 5 bases, and 10 bases lay in between. Per the germline V gene, CDR1 is SGDLS and CDR2 is YYNGEE. The CDR3 covers 13 residues. CDR3: CASSPPPDNEQFF. The DNA of the CDR3 is TGTGCCAGCAGCCCCCCCCCAGACAATGAGCAGTTCTTC.

This clone was counted once. The chain combines TRBV6-5 with TRBJ1-5; no clear D gene. Germline loops: CDR1 MNHEY, CDR2 SVGAGI. The CDR3 covers 12 residues. The V and J ends lost 7 bases and 0 bases respectively, with 4 bases between them. CDR3 region: CASKYSNQPQHF. The CDR3 DNA reads as TGTGCCAGCAAGTATAGCAATCAGCCCCAGCATTTT.

This chain uses TRBV7-9 with TRBJ1-4; 7 bases map to TRBD1. Trimming at V came to 8 bases and at J to 7 bases, leaving 10 bases not matched to a gene. Germline V gives CDR1 SEHNR, CDR2 FQNEAQ (reference sequence). CDR3 length equals 14 residues. This CDR3 reads CASVPTGVVEKLFF. The CDR3 DNA sequence: TGTGCCAGCGTGCCCACAGGGGTTGTTGAAAAACTGTTTTTT.

V is TRBV7-8 and J is TRBJ1-4, with D possibly TRBD1 on 5 matching bases. The V gene's germline CDR1 is SGHVS and CDR2 FQNEAQ. The length of the CDR3 is 14 residues. Trimming took off 2 bases at V and 7 bases at J, with 11 bases between the two ends. CDR3 residues: CASSLTRGSEKLFF. In DNA form, the CDR3 reads TGTGCCAGCAGCTTAACCCGGGGGAGTGAAAAACTGTTTTTT.

The chain uses TRBV9 and TRBJ1-4, with D tentatively TRBD1 (5 bases). The CDR3 sequence is 14 residues long. V was trimmed by 0 bases and J by 7 bases, leaving 10 bases between them. Germline V CDR1 and CDR2: SGDLS, YYNGEE. CDR3 sequence: CASSVGGGIEKLFF. The DNA of the CDR3 is TGTGCCAGCAGCGTAGGCGGGGGAATTGAAAAACTGTTTTTT.

The chain has TRBV5-1 and TRBJ1-2; 7 bases line up with TRBD1. CDR1 SGHRS and CDR2 YFSETQ come from the germline V gene. Trimming removed 4 bases from V and 2 bases from J; junction bases left unmatched: 5. CDR3 length: 14 residues. Here the CDR3 DNA reads TGCGCCAGCAGCCGATTGACAGGGAACTATGGCTACACCTTC. Translated, it gives CASSRLTGNYGYTF.

V is TRBV10-3 and J is TRBJ1-6, with D unclear. Trimming removed 4 bases from V and 6 bases from J, with 7 bases in between. The CDR3 contains 13 residues. Germline CDR1 is ENHRY and CDR2 is SYGVKD. The CDR3 region has the DNA TGTGCCATCAGTGTTCAGGCTAATTCACCCCTCCACTTT. Amino acids: CAISVQANSPLHF.

This chain joins TRBV2 and TRBJ1-2, with D hard to call. CDR1 and CDR2 from the germline V gene are SNHLY and FYNNEI. The CDR3 loop spans 15 amino acids. V lost 1 base, J lost 3 bases, and 12 bases lay in between. CDR3 bases: TGTGCCAGCAGTGAAGATGTCAGTCCCTACTATGGCTACACCTTC. Its protein product is CASSEDVSPYYGYTF.

This clone was seen just once. The chain is built from TRBV2 and TRBJ1-3, with D uncertain. Trimming pared 2 bases from V and 7 bases from J, leaving 12 bases between. Germline V CDR1 and CDR2: SNHLY, FYNNEI. CDR3 length: 14 residues. CDR3 region: CASSEKVGGNTIYF. The CDR3 nucleotides are TGTGCCAGCAGTGAAAAAGTGGGAGGGAACACCATATATTTT.